The rows below give T cell receptor beta chains drawn from one sample of a study of T cells in Graves' hyperthyroidism and ophthalmopathy. TCRdb fed the multiplex PCR reads into MiXCR, producing one record per CDR3 protein. The sample carries around 240,000 distinct CDR3 sequences, approximately 16% recorded once. The sample taken for sequencing was blood. These receptors were obtained from a woman younger than 30 with Graves' ophthalmopathy. CDR3s include the opening cysteine and the closing phenylalanine or tryptophan. The D gene is left open where the match is weak. Part of the rows lack a size; the others show once, few, many or a class for expanded clones.

J gene: TRBJ2-1
clone size: NA
V gene: TRBV7-2
D gene: TRBD2
CDR3 protein: CASSLTSGNNEQFF
CDR3 DNA: TGTGCCAGCAGCCTGACTAGCGGGAACAATGAGCAGTTCTTC

J gene: TRBJ1-1
clone size: many
V gene: TRBV28
D gene: NA
CDR3 protein: CASSTPGGTEAFF
CDR3 DNA: TGTGCCAGCAGTACCCCCGGGGGTACTGAAGCTTTCTTT

J gene: TRBJ2-3
clone size: many
V gene: TRBV29-1
D gene: NA
CDR3 protein: CSIDLNTDTQYF
CDR3 DNA: TGCAGCATCGACTTGAACACAGATACGCAGTATTTT

J gene: TRBJ2-1
clone size: many
V gene: TRBV5-6
D gene: TRBD2
CDR3 protein: CASSLSGGPMHEQFF
CDR3 DNA: TGTGCCAGCAGCTTGTCGGGAGGGCCGATGCATGAGCAGTTCTTC

J gene: TRBJ1-5
clone size: many
V gene: TRBV6-1
D gene: TRBD1
CDR3 protein: CASSFYRGNQPQHF
CDR3 DNA: TGTGCCAGCAGTTTCTACAGGGGAAATCAGCCCCAGCATTTT

J gene: TRBJ2-1
clone size: many
V gene: TRBV12-3/TRBV12-4
D gene: NA
CDR3 protein: CASSLGFPRNEQFF
CDR3 DNA: TGTGCCAGCAGTTTAGGTTTCCCGCGGAATGAGCAGTTCTTC

J gene: TRBJ2-5
clone size: many
V gene: TRBV3-1
D gene: NA
CDR3 protein: CASSKPGPRSQYF
CDR3 DNA: TGTGCCAGCAGCAAACCGGGACCCCGGAGCCAGTACTTC

J gene: TRBJ2-1
clone size: many
V gene: TRBV24-1
D gene: TRBD2
CDR3 protein: CATSDNLAGENNEQFF
CDR3 DNA: TGTGCCACCAGTGACAATCTAGCGGGAGAAAACAATGAGCAGTTCTTC

J gene: TRBJ1-2
clone size: many
V gene: TRBV12-3/TRBV12-4
D gene: NA
CDR3 protein: CASSSNHYGYTF
CDR3 DNA: TGTGCCAGCAGTTCAAATCACTATGGCTACACCTTC

J gene: TRBJ2-1
clone size: many
V gene: TRBV12-3/TRBV12-4
D gene: NA
CDR3 protein: CASSLIGTSVDEQFF
CDR3 DNA: TGTGCCAGCAGTCTCATAGGGACTTCGGTAGATGAGCAGTTCTTC

J gene: TRBJ2-2
clone size: many
V gene: TRBV6-1
D gene: TRBD2
CDR3 protein: CASRKAGGLPNTGELFF
CDR3 DNA: TGTGCCAGCAGGAAAGCGGGGGGCCTCCCGAACACCGGGGAGCTGTTTTTT

J gene: TRBJ2-1
clone size: NA
V gene: TRBV5-4
D gene: TRBD1
CDR3 protein: CASREGTGGAGQFF
CDR3 DNA: TGTGCCAGCAGAGAGGGGACAGGGGGCGCAGGGCAGTTCTTC

J gene: TRBJ2-5
clone size: NA
V gene: TRBV7-2
D gene: TRBD2
CDR3 protein: CASSLPPGTSGGLLETQYF
CDR3 DNA: TGTGCCAGCAGCCTTCCGCCCGGGACTAGCGGGGGGCTACTTGAGACCCAGTACTTC

J gene: TRBJ2-5
clone size: many
V gene: TRBV7-9
D gene: NA
CDR3 protein: CASSWAQETQYF
CDR3 DNA: TGTGCCAGCAGCTGGGCCCAAGAGACCCAGTACTTC

J gene: TRBJ2-7
clone size: many
V gene: TRBV2
D gene: TRBD1
CDR3 protein: CASSPWAGGYEQYF
CDR3 DNA: TGTGCCAGCAGCCCCTGGGCAGGGGGCTACGAGCAGTACTTC

J gene: TRBJ1-6
clone size: many
V gene: TRBV5-6
D gene: NA
CDR3 protein: CASSFRTANSPLHF
CDR3 DNA: TGTGCCAGCAGCTTCCGGACAGCAAACTCACCCCTCCACTTT

J gene: TRBJ1-5
clone size: many
V gene: TRBV7-9
D gene: TRBD1
CDR3 protein: CASSLVVGQGAFSNQPQHF
CDR3 DNA: TGTGCCAGCAGCTTAGTGGTGGGACAGGGGGCCTTTAGCAATCAGCCCCAGCATTTT

J gene: TRBJ1-5
clone size: many
V gene: TRBV28
D gene: TRBD1
CDR3 protein: CASSSLGTGGRQPQHF
CDR3 DNA: TGTGCCAGCAGTTCTCTCGGGACAGGGGGTCGGCAGCCCCAGCATTTT

J gene: TRBJ2-7
clone size: NA
V gene: TRBV20-1
D gene: TRBD2
CDR3 protein: CSASVVGGYEQYF
CDR3 DNA: TGCAGTGCTAGCGTGGTCGGGGGGTACGAGCAGTACTTC

J gene: TRBJ1-1
clone size: many
V gene: TRBV27
D gene: NA
CDR3 protein: CASRIVAATEAFF
CDR3 DNA: TGTGCCAGCAGGATCGTTGCGGCCACTGAAGCTTTCTTT

J gene: TRBJ2-7
clone size: many
V gene: TRBV3-1
D gene: TRBD2
CDR3 protein: CASSQVSGVPYEQYF
CDR3 DNA: TGTGCCAGCAGCCAGGTTAGCGGGGTTCCCTACGAGCAGTACTTC

J gene: TRBJ1-2
clone size: many
V gene: TRBV11-2
D gene: NA
CDR3 protein: CASSSLTGMDGYTF
CDR3 DNA: TGTGCCAGCAGCTCCCTAACAGGGATGGATGGCTACACCTTC

J gene: TRBJ1-5
clone size: many
V gene: TRBV15
D gene: NA
CDR3 protein: CATSRATGSNQPQHF
CDR3 DNA: TGTGCCACCAGCAGAGCTACAGGCAGCAATCAGCCCCAGCATTTT

J gene: TRBJ1-1
clone size: few
V gene: TRBV14
D gene: NA
CDR3 protein: CASRDRLNTEAFF
CDR3 DNA: TGTGCCAGCAGGGATAGATTGAACACTGAAGCTTTCTTT

J gene: TRBJ2-7
clone size: many
V gene: TRBV6-1
D gene: NA
CDR3 protein: CASSYRGGEQYF
CDR3 DNA: TGTGCCAGCAGTTATAGGGGTGGGGAGCAGTACTTC

J gene: TRBJ1-6
clone size: few
V gene: TRBV28
D gene: NA
CDR3 protein: CASIPSRGGNSPLHF
CDR3 DNA: TGTGCCAGCATTCCATCCAGGGGAGGGAATTCACCCCTCCACTTT